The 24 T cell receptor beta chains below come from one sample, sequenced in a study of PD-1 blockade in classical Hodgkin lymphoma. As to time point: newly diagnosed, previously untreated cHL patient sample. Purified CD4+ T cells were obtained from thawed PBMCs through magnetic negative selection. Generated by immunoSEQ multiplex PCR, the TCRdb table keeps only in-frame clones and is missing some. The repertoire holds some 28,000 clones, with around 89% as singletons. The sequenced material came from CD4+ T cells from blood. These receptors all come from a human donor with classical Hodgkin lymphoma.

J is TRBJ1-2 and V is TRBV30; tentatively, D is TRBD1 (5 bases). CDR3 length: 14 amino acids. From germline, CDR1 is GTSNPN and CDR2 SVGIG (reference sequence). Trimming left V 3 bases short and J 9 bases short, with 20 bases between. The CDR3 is CAWSFRTRGLSYTF. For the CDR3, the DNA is TGTGCCTGGAGCTTCAGGACGAGGGGACTTAGCTACACCTTC.

In nucleotides, the CDR3 is TGTGCCAGTAGGAGTGGGCTGGGAGGCGCAGATACGCAGTATTTT. This gives the protein CASRSGLGGADTQYF. The rearrangement joins TRBV19 to TRBJ2-3; TRBD2 might be the D (6 bases). Germline CDR1 LNHDA, CDR2 SQIVND (reference sequence). This CDR3 has 15 residues. V was pared by 6 bases and J by 4 bases, with 17 bases between.

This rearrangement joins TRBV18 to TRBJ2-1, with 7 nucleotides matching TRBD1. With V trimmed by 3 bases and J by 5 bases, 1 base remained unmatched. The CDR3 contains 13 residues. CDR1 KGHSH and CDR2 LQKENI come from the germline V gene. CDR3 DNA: TGTGCCAGCTCACCGGGACAGAACAATGAGCAGTTCTTC. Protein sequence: CASSPGQNNEQFF.

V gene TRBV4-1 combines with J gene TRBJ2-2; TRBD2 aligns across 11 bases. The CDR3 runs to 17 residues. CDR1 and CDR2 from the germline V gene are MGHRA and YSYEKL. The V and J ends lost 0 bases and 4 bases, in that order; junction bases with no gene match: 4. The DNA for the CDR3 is TGCGCCAGCAGCCAAGAAAGGCTAGCGGGAGGCACCGGGGAGCTGTTTTTT. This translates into CASSQERLAGGTGELFF.

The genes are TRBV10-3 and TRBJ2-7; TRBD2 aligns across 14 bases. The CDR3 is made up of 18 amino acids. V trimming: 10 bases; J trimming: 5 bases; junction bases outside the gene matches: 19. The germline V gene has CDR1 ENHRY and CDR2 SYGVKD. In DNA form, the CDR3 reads TGTGCCAGTTATGGGCGGTCCGGGACTAGCGGGAGAGGGGACGAGCAGTACTTC. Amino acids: CASYGRSGTSGRGDEQYF.

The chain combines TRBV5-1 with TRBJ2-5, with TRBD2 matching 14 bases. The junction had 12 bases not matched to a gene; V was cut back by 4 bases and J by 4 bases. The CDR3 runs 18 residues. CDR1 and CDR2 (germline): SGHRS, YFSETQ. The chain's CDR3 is CASSQRLAGGPRVETQYF. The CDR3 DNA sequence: TGCGCCAGCAGCCAGCGACTAGCGGGAGGGCCGAGAGTAGAGACCCAGTACTTC.

In nucleotides, the CDR3 is TGCGCCAGCAGCCAAGAAACTGGGTACCAAGAGACCCAGTACTTC. It yields the protein CASSQETGYQETQYF. V gene TRBV4-3 combines with J gene TRBJ2-5, with D hard to call. The CDR3 sequence is 15 residues long. Germline CDR1 LGHNA, CDR2 YSLEER. V lost 0 bases and J lost 0, with 8 bases in between.

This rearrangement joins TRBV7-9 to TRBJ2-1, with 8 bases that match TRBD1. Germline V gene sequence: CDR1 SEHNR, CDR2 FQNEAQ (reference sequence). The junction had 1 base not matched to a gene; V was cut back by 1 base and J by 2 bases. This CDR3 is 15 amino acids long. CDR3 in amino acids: CASSLGTGTYNEQFF. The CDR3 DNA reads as TGTGCCAGCAGCTTAGGGACAGGGACCTACAATGAGCAGTTCTTC.

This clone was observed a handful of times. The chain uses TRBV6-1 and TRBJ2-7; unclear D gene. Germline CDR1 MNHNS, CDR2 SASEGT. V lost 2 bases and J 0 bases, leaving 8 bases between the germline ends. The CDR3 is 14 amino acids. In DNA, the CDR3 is TGTGCCAGCAGTGAACTGGCGAACTCCTACGAGCAGTACTTC. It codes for CASSELANSYEQYF.

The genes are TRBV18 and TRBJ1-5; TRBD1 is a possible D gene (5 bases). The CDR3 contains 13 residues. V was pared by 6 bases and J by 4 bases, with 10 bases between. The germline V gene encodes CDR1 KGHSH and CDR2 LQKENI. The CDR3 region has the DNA TGTGCCAGCTCGGGGGGGGTGAATCAGCCCCAGCATTTT. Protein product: CASSGGVNQPQHF.

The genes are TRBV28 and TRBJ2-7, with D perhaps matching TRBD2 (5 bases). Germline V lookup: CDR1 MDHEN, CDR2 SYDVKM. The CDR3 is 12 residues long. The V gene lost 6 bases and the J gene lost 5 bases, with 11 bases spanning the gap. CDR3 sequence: CASSRTLNEQYF. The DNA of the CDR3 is TGTGCCAGCAGCAGGACTTTGAACGAGCAGTACTTC.

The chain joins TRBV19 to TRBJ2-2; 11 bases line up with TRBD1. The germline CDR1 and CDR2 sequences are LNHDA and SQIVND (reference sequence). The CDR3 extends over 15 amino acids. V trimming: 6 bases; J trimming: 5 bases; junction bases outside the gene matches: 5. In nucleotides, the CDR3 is TGTGCCAGTAGGGACAGGGGGCGCGGAACCGGGGAGCTGTTTTTT. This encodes CASRDRGRGTGELFF.

The CDR3 loop reads CASSELAGIYNEQFF. Here the CDR3 DNA reads TGTGCCAGCAGCGAGCTAGCGGGGATATACAATGAGCAGTTCTTC. V gene TRBV11-2 combines with J gene TRBJ2-1; 9 positions match TRBD2. The CDR3 consists of 15 residues. The germline gives CDR1 SGHAT, CDR2 FQNNGV. V shed 5 bases, J shed 4 bases, and the junction held 6 bases outside the gene matches. The entire variable domain, with the rest obtained from reference TRBV11-2 and TRBJ2-1, is as follows: EAGVAQSPRYKIIEKRQSVAFWCNPISGHATLYWYQQILGQGPKLLIQFQNNGVVDDSQLPKDRFSAERLKGVDSTLKIQPAKLEDSAVYLCASSELAGIYNEQFFGPGTRLTVL.

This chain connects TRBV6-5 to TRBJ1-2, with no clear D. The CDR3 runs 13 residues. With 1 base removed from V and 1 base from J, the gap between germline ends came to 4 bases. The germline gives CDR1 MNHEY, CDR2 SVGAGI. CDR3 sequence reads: CASSYYSNYGYTF. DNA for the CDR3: TGTGCCAGCAGTTACTACAGTAACTATGGCTACACCTTC.

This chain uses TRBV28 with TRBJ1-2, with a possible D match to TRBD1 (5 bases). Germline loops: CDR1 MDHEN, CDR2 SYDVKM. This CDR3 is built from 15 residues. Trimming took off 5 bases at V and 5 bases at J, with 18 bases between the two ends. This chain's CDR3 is CASSPRTLPSYGYTF. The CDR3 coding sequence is TGTGCCAGCAGTCCCAGGACACTACCCTCGTATGGCTACACCTTC.

CDR3 DNA: TGCACCAGCAGCCAAGCTAACAGCGGGGGGCCCTACAATGAGCAGTTCTTC. It codes for CTSSQANSGGPYNEQFF. The rearrangement joins TRBV1 to TRBJ2-1; no DNA check was done on the table's D call, TRBD2. TRBV1 is described as a pseudogene. The CDR3 runs 17 residues.

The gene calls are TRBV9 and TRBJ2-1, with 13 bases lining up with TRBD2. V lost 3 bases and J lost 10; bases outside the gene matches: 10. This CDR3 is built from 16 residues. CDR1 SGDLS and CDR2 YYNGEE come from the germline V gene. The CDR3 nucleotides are TGTGCCAGCAGCGCCTCCGGGACTAGCGGGGATTGGGAGCAGTTCTTC. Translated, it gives CASSASGTSGDWEQFF.

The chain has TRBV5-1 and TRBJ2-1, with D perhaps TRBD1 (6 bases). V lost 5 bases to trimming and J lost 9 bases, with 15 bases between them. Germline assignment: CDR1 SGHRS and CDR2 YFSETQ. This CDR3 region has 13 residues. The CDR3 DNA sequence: TGCGCCAGCAGAGAGGCAGGGGTGAGTGAGCAGTTCTTC. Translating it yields CASREAGVSEQFF.

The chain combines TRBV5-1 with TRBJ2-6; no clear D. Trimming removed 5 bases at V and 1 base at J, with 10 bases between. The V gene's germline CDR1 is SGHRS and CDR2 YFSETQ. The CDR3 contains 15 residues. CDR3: CASSPGGSGANVLTF. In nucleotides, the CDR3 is TGCGCCAGCAGTCCGGGTGGGTCTGGGGCCAACGTCCTGACTTTC.

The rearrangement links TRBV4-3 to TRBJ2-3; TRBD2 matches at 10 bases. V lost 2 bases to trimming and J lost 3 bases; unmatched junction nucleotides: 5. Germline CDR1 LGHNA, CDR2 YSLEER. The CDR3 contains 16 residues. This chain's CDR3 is CASSQRASGSTDTQYF. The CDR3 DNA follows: TGCGCCAGCAGCCAACGAGCTAGCGGGAGTACAGATACGCAGTATTTT.

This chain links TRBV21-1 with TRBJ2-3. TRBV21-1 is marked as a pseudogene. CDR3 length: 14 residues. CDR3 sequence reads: CASLLVGPTDTQYF. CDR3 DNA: TGTGCCAGCCTCCTGGTCGGGCCCACAGATACGCAGTATTTT.

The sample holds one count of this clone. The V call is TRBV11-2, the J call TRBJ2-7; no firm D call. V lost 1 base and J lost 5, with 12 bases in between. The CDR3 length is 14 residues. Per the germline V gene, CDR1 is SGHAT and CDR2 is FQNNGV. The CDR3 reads CASSLVARPNEQYF. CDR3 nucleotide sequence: TGTGCCAGCAGCTTAGTGGCTCGTCCTAACGAGCAGTACTTC. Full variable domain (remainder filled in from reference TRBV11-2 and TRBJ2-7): EAGVAQSPRYKIIEKRQSVAFWCNPISGHATLYWYQQILGQGPKLLIQFQNNGVVDDSQLPKDRFSAERLKGVDSTLKIQPAKLEDSAVYLCASSLVARPNEQYFGPGTRLTVT.

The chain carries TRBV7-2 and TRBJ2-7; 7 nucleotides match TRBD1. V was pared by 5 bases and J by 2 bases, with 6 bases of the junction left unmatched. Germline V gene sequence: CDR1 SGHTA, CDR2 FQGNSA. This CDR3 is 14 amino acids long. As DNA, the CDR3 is TGTGCCAGCAGCCCGGACAGGTTCACCTACGAGCAGTACTTC. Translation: CASSPDRFTYEQYF.

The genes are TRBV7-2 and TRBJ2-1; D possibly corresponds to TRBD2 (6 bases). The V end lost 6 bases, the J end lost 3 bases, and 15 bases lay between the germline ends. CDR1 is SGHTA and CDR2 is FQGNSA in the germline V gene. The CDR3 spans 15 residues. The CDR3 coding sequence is TGTGCCAGCAGTTCTCGGGAGCGGGTCTACAATGAGCAGTTCTTC. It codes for CASSSRERVYNEQFF.